Listed below are T cell receptor beta chains from one sample, sequenced in a study of OX40 agonist ivuxolimab in advanced cancers. Assay used: immunoSEQ multiplex PCR; TCRdb lists only in-frame clones, some missing. The sample lists tens of thousands of clones; approximately 90% were seen once. Sequenced material: CD4+ or CD8+ T cells sorted from blood, taken in a trial of the OX40 agonist ivuxolimab. These receptors were taken from an adult with an advanced solid tumor such as melanoma, head and neck, liver or kidney cancer. CDR3s include the opening cysteine and the closing phenylalanine or tryptophan. The order of the fields is clone size, D gene, J gene, V gene, CDR3 DNA, CDR3 protein. D genes are given only for firm matches. For some rows the clone size is stated as once, few or many, or as a class when expanded; others skip it.

clone_size: -
d_call: -
j_call: TRBJ1-4
v_call: TRBV11-3
cdr3_nt: TGTGCCAGCAGTCATGACCCGGGACAAATGTTTTTT
cdr3_aa: CASSHDPGQMFF

clone_size: -
d_call: -
j_call: TRBJ1-1
v_call: TRBV10-3
cdr3_nt: TGTGCCATCAGTGACCCAGGACGGGAACACCAAGCTTTCTTT
cdr3_aa: CAISDPGREHQAFF

clone_size: -
d_call: -
j_call: TRBJ2-5
v_call: TRBV27
cdr3_nt: TGTGCCAGCCGCTCACATTACCAAGAGACCCAGTACTTC
cdr3_aa: CASRSHYQETQYF

clone_size: -
d_call: -
j_call: TRBJ2-3
v_call: TRBV7-6
cdr3_nt: TGTGCCAGCAGCTTAGGACCCAGGTCCACAGATACGCAGTATTTT
cdr3_aa: CASSLGPRSTDTQYF

clone_size: -
d_call: TRBD1
j_call: TRBJ2-7
v_call: TRBV27
cdr3_nt: TGTGCCAGCAGGGCAGGGACAGGGATCCACGAGCAGTACTTC
cdr3_aa: CASRAGTGIHEQYF

clone_size: -
d_call: TRBD1
j_call: TRBJ1-6
v_call: TRBV6-1
cdr3_nt: TGTGCCAGCAGCGACAGGGGGTCACCCCTCCACTTT
cdr3_aa: CASSDRGSPLHF

clone_size: -
d_call: -
j_call: TRBJ1-5
v_call: TRBV6-1
cdr3_nt: TGTGCCTCCGGGGAGGTGTTTGGACAGCCCCAGCATTTT
cdr3_aa: CASGEVFGQPQHF

clone_size: -
d_call: TRBD2
j_call: TRBJ2-1
v_call: TRBV28
cdr3_nt: TGTGCCAGCAGTTTATGGGGTTTAGGGCTAGCGGGGATCAATGAGCAGTTCTTC
cdr3_aa: CASSLWGLGLAGINEQFF

clone_size: few
d_call: TRBD1
j_call: TRBJ2-1
v_call: TRBV6-5
cdr3_nt: TGTGCCAGCAGCCCCGGCGACAGGGGTGAGCAGTTCTTC
cdr3_aa: CASSPGDRGEQFF

clone_size: once
d_call: -
j_call: TRBJ2-1
v_call: TRBV19
cdr3_nt: TGTGCCAGCCGGCCGGGCAGCCCCTACAATGAGCAGTTCTTC
cdr3_aa: CASRPGSPYNEQFF

clone_size: -
d_call: -
j_call: TRBJ1-1
v_call: TRBV7-9
cdr3_nt: TGTGCCAGCAGCTTGGGGGGGACCATGAACACTGAAGCTTTCTTT
cdr3_aa: CASSLGGTMNTEAFF

clone_size: few
d_call: -
j_call: TRBJ2-7
v_call: TRBV4-1
cdr3_nt: TGCGCCAGCAGCTACTCGGAGGGGGCCTACGAGCAGTACTTC
cdr3_aa: CASSYSEGAYEQYF

clone_size: -
d_call: -
j_call: TRBJ2-1
v_call: TRBV19
cdr3_nt: TGTGCCAGTAGTATAGAGGGTCCGTCCTACAATGAGCAGTTCTTC
cdr3_aa: CASSIEGPSYNEQFF

clone_size: -
d_call: TRBD1
j_call: TRBJ1-6
v_call: TRBV28
cdr3_nt: TGTGCCAGCAGAGACAGGGGAGGTATTAATTCACCCCTCCACTTT
cdr3_aa: CASRDRGGINSPLHF

clone_size: -
d_call: TRBD2
j_call: TRBJ2-3
v_call: TRBV19
cdr3_nt: TGTGCCAGTAGTGCCCCGGGACTAGCGGGGGGGCCTGGAGATACGCAGTATTTT
cdr3_aa: CASSAPGLAGGPGDTQYF

clone_size: -
d_call: -
j_call: TRBJ2-3
v_call: TRBV4-1
cdr3_nt: TGCGCCAGCAGCTCAGGGGCTATCTCGAGCACAGATACGCAGTATTTT
cdr3_aa: CASSSGAISSTDTQYF

clone_size: -
d_call: -
j_call: TRBJ2-1
v_call: TRBV4-1
cdr3_nt: TGCGCCAGCAGCCAAGATTTGTTGACGGATTACAATGAGCAGTTCTTC
cdr3_aa: CASSQDLLTDYNEQFF

clone_size: -
d_call: TRBD1
j_call: TRBJ1-2
v_call: TRBV4-1
cdr3_nt: TGCGCCAGCAGCCAAGAAGGGACAGGGAGGGGATATGGCTACACCTTC
cdr3_aa: CASSQEGTGRGYGYTF

clone_size: -
d_call: -
j_call: TRBJ2-7
v_call: TRBV30
cdr3_nt: TGTGCCTGGAGTCCCCCTATGTCCTACGAGCAGTACTTC
cdr3_aa: CAWSPPMSYEQYF

clone_size: -
d_call: -
j_call: TRBJ2-7
v_call: TRBV6-6
cdr3_nt: TGTGCCAGCACTGACGACCAGAGCTACGAGCAGTACTTC
cdr3_aa: CASTDDQSYEQYF